This T cell receptor beta chain emerged from a study of blood T cell repertoires in COVID-19. Study details: Material from acute and convalescent COVID-19 was sourced from the United States, Italy and Spain. In each case, the material was cDNA or gDNA derived from T cells, B-cell-depleted T cells, or PBMCs.

Methods used by the authors: Scientists estimated how many nucleated cells there were by amplifying reference gene primers. Measured with immunoSEQ multiplex PCR; TCRdb has only the in-frame clones, and not every one. That table furnishes V, J and clone size, whereas the DNA furnished D and trimming. The data contain more than 200,000 clones, 65% to 85% of them singletons. The CDR3 covers 16 residues. CDR1 and CDR2 (germline): SGHNT, YYREEE (reference sequence). V gave up 0 bases and J gave up 4 bases; unmatched junction bases: 5. The chain joins TRBV5-4 to TRBJ1-3; 9 bases agree with TRBD1. The sample consisted of peripheral blood. This sequence was found in a woman of 80 years or more with acute or convalescent COVID-19. The CDR3 DNA follows: TGTGCCAGCAGCTTGGCCGGAACAGGGGGCGGAAACACCATATATTTT. Translation: CASSLAGTGGGNTIYF.